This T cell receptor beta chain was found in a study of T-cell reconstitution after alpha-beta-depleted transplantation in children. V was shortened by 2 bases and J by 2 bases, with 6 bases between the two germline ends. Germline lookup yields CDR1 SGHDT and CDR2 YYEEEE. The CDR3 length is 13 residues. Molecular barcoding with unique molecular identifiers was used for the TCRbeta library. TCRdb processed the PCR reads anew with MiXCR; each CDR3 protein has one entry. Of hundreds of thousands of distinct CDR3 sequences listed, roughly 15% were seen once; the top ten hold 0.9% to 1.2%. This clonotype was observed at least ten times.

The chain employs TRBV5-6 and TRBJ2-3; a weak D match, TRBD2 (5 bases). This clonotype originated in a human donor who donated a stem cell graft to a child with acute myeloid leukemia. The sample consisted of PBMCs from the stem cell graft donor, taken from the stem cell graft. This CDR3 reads CASSFGVTDTQYF. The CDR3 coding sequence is TGTGCCAGCAGCTTCGGGGTCACAGATACGCAGTATTTT.